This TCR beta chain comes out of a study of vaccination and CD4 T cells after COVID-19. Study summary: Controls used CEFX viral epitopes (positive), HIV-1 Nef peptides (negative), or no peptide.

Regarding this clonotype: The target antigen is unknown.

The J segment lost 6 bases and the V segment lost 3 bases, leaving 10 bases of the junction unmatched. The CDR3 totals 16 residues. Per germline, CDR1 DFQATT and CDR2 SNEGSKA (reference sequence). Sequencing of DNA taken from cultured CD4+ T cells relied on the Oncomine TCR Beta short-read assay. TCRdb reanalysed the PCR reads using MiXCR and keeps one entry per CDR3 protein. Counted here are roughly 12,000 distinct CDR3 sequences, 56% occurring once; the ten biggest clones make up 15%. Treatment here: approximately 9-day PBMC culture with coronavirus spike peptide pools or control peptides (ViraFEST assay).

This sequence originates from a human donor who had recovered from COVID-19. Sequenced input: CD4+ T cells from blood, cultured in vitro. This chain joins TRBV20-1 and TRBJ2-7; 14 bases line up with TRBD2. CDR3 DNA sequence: TGCAGTGCTAGTTTGGTCCAGACTAGCGGGAGGGGCGAGCAGTACTTC. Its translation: CSASLVQTSGRGEQYF.